These 7 T cell receptor beta chains share one sample of origin, sequenced in a study of blood T cell repertoires in COVID-19. Clones were sequenced by immunoSEQ multiplex PCR, and TCRdb holds only the in-frame ones, with some missing. The repertoire holds 150,000 or so clones, roughly 90% seen once, with around 6.7% in the top ten. Source material: PBMCs or T cells enriched from blood (not recorded which). The receptors derive from a woman between 50 and 59 years old who had recovered from COVID-19.

The rearrangement joins TRBV5-4 to TRBJ1-4, with TRBD1 matching over 10 bases. This CDR3 has 15 residues. The V and J ends lost 4 bases and 7 bases, in that order; junction bases with no gene match: 7. CDR1 and CDR2 from the germline V gene are SGHNT and YYREEE (reference sequence). The CDR3 DNA reads TGTGCCAGCAGCCGCGGGACAGGGGCTTTTGAAAAACTGTTTTTT. Translation: CASSRGTGAFEKLFF.

The gene calls are TRBV30 and TRBJ1-6; 8 nucleotides line up with TRBD1. The germline CDR1 and CDR2 sequences are GTSNPN and SVGIG (reference sequence). V shed 0 bases and J 9 bases; nucleotides not matched to a gene: 4. The CDR3 runs 14 residues. This CDR3 reads CAWSVDRGGSPLHF. For the CDR3, the DNA is TGTGCCTGGAGTGTAGACAGGGGAGGTTCACCCCTCCACTTT.

J is TRBJ1-1 and V is TRBV7-2; 8 nucleotides match TRBD1. V shed 1 base and J 11 bases; nucleotides not matched to a gene: 6. Per the germline V gene, CDR1 is SGHTA and CDR2 is FQGNSA. This CDR3 spans 13 amino acids. In nucleotides, the CDR3 is TGTGCCAGCAGCTTAGTACGGGACAGGATGGCTTTCTTT. Translated: CASSLVRDRMAFF.

The chain links TRBV5-4 to TRBJ1-2; possible D gene TRBD1, 6 bases. This CDR3 comprises 13 residues. V shed 5 bases and J shed 4 bases, with 12 bases lying between them. Germline V lookup: CDR1 SGHNT, CDR2 YYREEE (reference sequence). The DNA for the CDR3 is TGTGCCAGCAGTGACAGGTCCGTCTATGGCTACACCTTC. Protein sequence: CASSDRSVYGYTF.

This sequence joins TRBV6-2 or TRBV6-3 and TRBJ1-2; a possible D gene is TRBD1 (6 bases). CDR1 and CDR2 (germline): MNHEY, SVGEGT. The CDR3 consists of 15 residues. Between the trimmed V and J ends, which lost 4 bases and 6 bases, there was a span of 18 bases. The CDR3 nucleotides read TGTGCCAGCAGTTCGGTGACAGGCCCACAGGATGGCTACACCTTC. This encodes CASSSVTGPQDGYTF.

The CDR3 protein is CASSPADTLDEQYF. CDR3 DNA: TGTGCCAGCAGCCCCGCGGACACACTGGACGAGCAGTACTTC. The V call is TRBV12-1, the J call TRBJ2-7; the table's D call of TRBD1 was not tested on the DNA. TRBV12-1 is tagged as a pseudogene. The CDR3 covers 14 residues.

The chain has TRBV7-3 and TRBJ2-3; 7 nucleotides line up with TRBD1. In germline, CDR1 is SGHTA, CDR2 FQGTGA. The J segment lost 14 bases and the V segment lost 0 bases, leaving 8 bases of the junction unmatched. The CDR3 is made up of 13 amino acids. The DNA for the CDR3 is TGTGCCAGCAGCTTAACTGTCACAGGGGATCCGTATTTT. It codes for CASSLTVTGDPYF.